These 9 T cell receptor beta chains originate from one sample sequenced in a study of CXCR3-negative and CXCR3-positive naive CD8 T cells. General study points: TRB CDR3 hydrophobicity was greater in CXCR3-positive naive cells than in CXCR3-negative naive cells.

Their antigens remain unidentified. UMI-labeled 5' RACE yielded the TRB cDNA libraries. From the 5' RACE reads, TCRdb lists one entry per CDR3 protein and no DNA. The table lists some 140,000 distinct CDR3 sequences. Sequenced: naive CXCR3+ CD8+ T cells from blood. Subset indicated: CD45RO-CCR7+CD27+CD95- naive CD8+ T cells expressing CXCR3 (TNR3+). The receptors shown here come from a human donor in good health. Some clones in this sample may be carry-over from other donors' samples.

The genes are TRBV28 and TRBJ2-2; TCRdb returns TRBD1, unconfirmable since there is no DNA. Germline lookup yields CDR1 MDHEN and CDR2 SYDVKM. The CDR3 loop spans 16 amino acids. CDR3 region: CASSLSDSRNTGELFF. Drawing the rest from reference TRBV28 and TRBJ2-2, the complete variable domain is DVKVTQSSRYLVKRTGEKVFLECVQDMDHENMFWYRQDPGLGLRLIYFSYDVKMKEKGDIPEGYSVSREKKERFSLILESASTNQTSMYLCASSLSDSRNTGELFFGEGSRLTVL.

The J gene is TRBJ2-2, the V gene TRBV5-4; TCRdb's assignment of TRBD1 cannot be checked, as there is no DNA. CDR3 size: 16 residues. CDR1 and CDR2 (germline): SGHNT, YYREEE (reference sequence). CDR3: CASRPGTRAYTGELFF. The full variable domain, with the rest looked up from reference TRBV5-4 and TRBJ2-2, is ETGVTQSPTHLIKTRGQQVTLRCSSQSGHNTVSWYQQALGQGPQFIFQYYREEENGRGNFPPRFSGLQFPNYSSELNVNALELDDSALYLCASRPGTRAYTGELFFGEGSRLTVL.

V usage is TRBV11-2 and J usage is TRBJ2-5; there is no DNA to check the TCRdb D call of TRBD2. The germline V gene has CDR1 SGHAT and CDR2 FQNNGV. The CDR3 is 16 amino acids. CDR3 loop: CASSLDPPGPQETQYF.

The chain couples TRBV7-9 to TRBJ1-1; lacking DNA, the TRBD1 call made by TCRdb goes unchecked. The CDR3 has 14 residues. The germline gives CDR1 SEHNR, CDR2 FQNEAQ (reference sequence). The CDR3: CASSAGQLNTEAFF.

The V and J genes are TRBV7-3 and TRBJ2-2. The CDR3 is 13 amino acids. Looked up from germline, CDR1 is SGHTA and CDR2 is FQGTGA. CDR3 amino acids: CASSLMGTGELFF.

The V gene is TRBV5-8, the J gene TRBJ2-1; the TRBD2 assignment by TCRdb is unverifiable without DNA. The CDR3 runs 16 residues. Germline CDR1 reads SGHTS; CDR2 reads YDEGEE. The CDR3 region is CASSSGTSAPFDEQFF.

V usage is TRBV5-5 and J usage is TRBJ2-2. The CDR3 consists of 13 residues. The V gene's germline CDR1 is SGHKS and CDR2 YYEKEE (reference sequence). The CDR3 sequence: CASSPFKSGELFF. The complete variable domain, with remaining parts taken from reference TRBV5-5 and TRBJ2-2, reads DAGVTQSPTHLIKTRGQQVTLRCSPISGHKSVSWYQQVLGQGPQFIFQYYEKEERGRGNFPDRFSARQFPNYSSELNVNALLLGDSALYLCASSPFKSGELFFGEGSRLTVL.

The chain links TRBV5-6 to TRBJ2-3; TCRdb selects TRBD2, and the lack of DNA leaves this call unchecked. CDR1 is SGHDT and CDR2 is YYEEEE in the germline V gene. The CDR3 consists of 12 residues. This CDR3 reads CASSLVSDFPSF.

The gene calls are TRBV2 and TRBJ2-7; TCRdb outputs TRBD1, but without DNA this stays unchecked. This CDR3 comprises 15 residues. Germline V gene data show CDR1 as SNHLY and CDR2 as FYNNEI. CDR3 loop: CASIFPRDRGYEQYF. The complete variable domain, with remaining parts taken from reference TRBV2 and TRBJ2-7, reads EPEVTQTPSHQVTQMGQEVILRCVPISNHLYFYWYRQILGQKVEFLVSFYNNEISEKSEIFDDQFSVERPDGSNFTLKIRSTKLEDSAMYFCASIFPRDRGYEQYFGPGTRLTVT.